This T cell receptor beta chain was found in a study of shared clonotypes between healthy human individuals. Trimming stripped 4 bases from V and 8 bases from J, with 15 bases between. The length of the CDR3 is 14 residues. Germline V lookup: CDR1 SGHRS, CDR2 YFSETQ. The table came from immunoSEQ multiplex PCR; TCRdb's copy has only in-frame clones and leaves some out. In the table there are about a million clones, 76% of which are singletons. The sample taken for sequencing was memory CD4+ T cells sorted from blood. The sample's subset: CD45RA-negative fraction. The V and J genes are TRBV5-1 and TRBJ2-2; weak D call: TRBD1 (5 bases). The sequence was obtained from a man younger than 30 in good health. The CDR3: CASSPQTVRGELFF. CDR3 bases: TGCGCCAGCAGCCCACAGACAGTTCGGGGGGAGCTGTTTTTT.